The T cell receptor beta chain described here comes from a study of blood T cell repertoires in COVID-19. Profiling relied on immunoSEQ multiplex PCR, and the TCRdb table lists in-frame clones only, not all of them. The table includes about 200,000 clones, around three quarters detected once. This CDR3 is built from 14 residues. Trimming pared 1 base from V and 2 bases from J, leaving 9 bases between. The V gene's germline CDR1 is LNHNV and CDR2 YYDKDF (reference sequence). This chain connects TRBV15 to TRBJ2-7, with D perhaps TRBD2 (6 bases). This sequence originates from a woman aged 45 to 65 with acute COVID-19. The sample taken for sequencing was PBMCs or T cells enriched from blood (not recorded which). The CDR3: CATSRGSGAYEQYV. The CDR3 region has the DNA TGTGCCACCAGCAGAGGTAGCGGAGCCTACGAGCAGTACGTC.